This passage covers 5 T cell receptor beta chains from one sample sequenced in a study of graft-versus-host responses after intestinal transplantation (TCRdb year 2021). To prepare the library, the immunoSEQ multiplex PCR assay was applied. Imported from immuneACCESS, the table was reduced by TCRdb to in-frame sequences with V and J called. These copies leave out some clones; in studies compared against another copy, an unresolved V gene accounts for under half, and the cause of the remainder is not known. Across this sample there are about 12,000 clones, with about three quarters seen only once. The ten top clones hold more than 30% of the sample. This material consisted of PBMCs, taken 494 days after intestinal transplant. Source of these receptors: a human patient who received an intestinal transplant, so some T cells may come from the graft donor.

V is TRBV29-1 and J is TRBJ2-5; D might be TRBD2 (6 bases). Germline values: CDR1 SQVTM, CDR2 ANQGSEA. The V and J ends lost 0 bases and 5 bases respectively, with 16 bases between them. The CDR3 spans 15 residues. The chain's CDR3 is CSVEDLRGRRETQYF. As DNA, the CDR3 is TGCAGCGTTGAAGATCTGCGGGGACGGCGGGAGACCCAGTACTTC.

V usage is TRBV19 and J usage is TRBJ1-1; D call uncertain. The V and J ends lost 1 base and 1 base respectively, with 10 bases between them. CDR1 is LNHDA and CDR2 is SQIVND in the germline V gene (reference sequence). This CDR3 region has 15 residues. CDR3: CASSIGTYRNTEAFF. Here the CDR3 DNA reads TGTGCCAGTAGTATAGGTACTTATAGGAACACTGAAGCTTTCTTT.

The J gene is TRBJ2-3, the V gene TRBV30, with 7 nucleotides matching TRBD2. Germline trimming cut 2 bases from V and 4 bases from J; bases unmatched to any gene: 9. Germline assignment: CDR1 GTSNPN and CDR2 SVGIG (reference sequence). CDR3 length equals 15 residues. The CDR3 sequence: CAWSFMGEGADTQYF. CDR3 bases: TGTGCCTGGAGTTTCATGGGGGAGGGCGCAGATACGCAGTATTTT.

The rearrangement joins TRBV6-6 to TRBJ2-5, with D perhaps matching TRBD2 (5 bases). This CDR3 comprises 14 residues. Trimming took 1 base from V and 2 from J, leaving 8 bases between them. Germline V lookup: CDR1 MNHNY, CDR2 SVGAGI (reference sequence). Written as DNA, the CDR3 is TGTGCCAGCAGTTACTTTGGAGGACAAGAGACCCAGTACTTC. It specifies CASSYFGGQETQYF.

V usage is TRBV28 and J usage is TRBJ2-5; no clear D. Germline V gene sequence: CDR1 MDHEN, CDR2 SYDVKM. V shed 4 bases and J shed 4 bases, with 16 bases lying between them. The CDR3 covers 15 residues. CDR3 residues: CASSSHSGPRETQYF. Here the CDR3 DNA reads TGTGCCAGCAGTTCACACTCAGGACCAAGAGAGACCCAGTACTTC.